Below are 15 T cell receptor beta chains sequenced from a single sample in a study of cytomegalovirus exposure and HLA in healthy donors. The study ran its PCR with 60 Vbeta and 13 Jbeta primers. Some clones are missing from TCRdb's copy, which holds only in-frame ones; the method was immunoSEQ multiplex PCR. The table records approximately 150,000 clones, roughly 68% of them present only once. The specimen sequenced was PBMCs. These receptor sequences come from a man between 25 and 39 years old in good health and CMV-seropositive.

CDR3 region: CASSRGQGTREQFF. The DNA of the CDR3 is TGTGCCAGCAGTCGAGGACAGGGGACGCGTGAGCAGTTCTTC. This sequence joins TRBV6-6 and TRBJ2-1, with TRBD1 matching over 9 bases. Unmatched junction bases numbered 8, after V lost 5 bases and J lost 9 bases. The CDR3 length is 14 residues. CDR1 and CDR2 from the germline V gene are MNHNY and SVGAGI (reference sequence).

V gene TRBV21-1 combines with J gene TRBJ1-1; the D call of TRBD1 is as the table states it, not checked on the DNA. TRBV21-1 has pseudogene status. CDR3 size: 14 residues. The CDR3 sequence: CASILDRGEPEAFF. The CDR3 bases are TGTGCCAGCATACTGGACAGGGGGGAACCTGAAGCTTTCTTT.

This CDR3 reads CASSFFYEQYF. The CDR3 DNA sequence: TGCGCCAGCAGCTTCTTCTACGAGCAGTACTTC. The chain links TRBV5-1 to TRBJ2-7, with no clear D. This CDR3 has 11 residues. CDR1 is SGHRS and CDR2 is YFSETQ in the germline V gene. V dropped 2 bases and J dropped 3 bases, with 3 bases sitting between them.

V and J are TRBV30 and TRBJ2-3; the match to TRBD1 covers 7 bases. The V segment lost 0 bases and the J segment 12 bases; nucleotides outside the gene matches: 3. CDR3 length equals 11 residues. The germline CDR1 and CDR2 sequences are GTSNPN and SVGIG (reference sequence). CDR3 loop: CAWSVQGVQYF. The CDR3, as DNA: TGTGCCTGGAGTGTGCAGGGGGTTCAGTATTTT.

The chain combines TRBV5-1 with TRBJ1-4; maybe TRBD1 (5 bases). Trimming pared 4 bases from V and 7 bases from J, leaving 8 bases between. This CDR3 is built from 12 residues. The germline V gene encodes CDR1 SGHRS and CDR2 YFSETQ. Here the CDR3 DNA reads TGCGCCAGCAGCCAAACAGGTGAAAAACTGTTTTTT. Its translation: CASSQTGEKLFF.

The genes are TRBV28 and TRBJ2-7; tentative D call: TRBD2 (5 bases). The CDR3 spans 14 residues. The V end was cut by 4 bases, the J end by 0 bases, with 10 bases between. CDR1 is MDHEN and CDR2 is SYDVKM in the germline V gene. CDR3 DNA: TGTGCCAGCAGTTCACTAGGGAGCTCCTACGAGCAGTACTTC. This sequence encodes CASSSLGSSYEQYF.

The genes are TRBV4-2 and TRBJ1-1; 10 nucleotides align to TRBD1. In germline, CDR1 is LGHNA, CDR2 YNFKEQ. This CDR3 has 14 residues. The J segment lost 4 bases and the V segment lost 4 bases, leaving 3 bases of the junction unmatched. This chain's CDR3 is CASSPWDRGTEAFF. The CDR3 DNA reads TGTGCCAGCAGCCCCTGGGACAGGGGCACTGAAGCTTTCTTT.

V and J are TRBV7-9 and TRBJ1-5; no clear D. CDR3 length: 16 amino acids. Germline CDR1 reads SEHNR; CDR2 reads FQNEAQ (reference sequence). Between the trimmed V and J ends, which lost 0 bases and 1 base, there was a span of 10 bases. CDR3 sequence (DNA): TGTGCCAGCAGCTTAGCCTCTGGGAGGAGCAATCAGCCCCAGCATTTT. It specifies CASSLASGRSNQPQHF.

This clone was observed a few times. Within the sample, other DNA sequences also encode this same CDR3. V gene TRBV11-2 combines with J gene TRBJ1-1, with TRBD1 as a possible D gene (6 bases). Trimming left V 5 bases short and J 2 bases short, with 12 bases between. This CDR3 comprises 14 residues. Germline assignment: CDR1 SGHAT and CDR2 FQNNGV. CDR3 loop: CASSRGQQNTEAFF. CDR3 coding DNA: TGTGCCAGCAGCAGAGGACAGCAAAACACTGAAGCTTTCTTT.

In nucleotides, the CDR3 is TGTGCCAGCACGAGCGGGGCTAGCGGGAGAGATGAGCAGTTCTTC. Amino acid sequence: CASTSGASGRDEQFF. The chain recombines TRBV6-1 with TRBJ2-1; 10 positions agree with TRBD2. The germline V gene has CDR1 MNHNS and CDR2 SASEGT. V lost 7 bases to trimming and J lost 8 bases; unmatched junction nucleotides: 11. This CDR3 has 15 amino acids.

V is TRBV5-1 and J is TRBJ2-7; 7 nucleotides line up with TRBD1. Per the germline V gene, CDR1 is SGHRS and CDR2 is YFSETQ. After removal of 5 bases from V and 6 bases from J, the junction contained 8 bases not matched to a gene. The CDR3 is made up of 13 amino acids. The CDR3 loop is CASSQGEKSEQYF. The CDR3 nucleotides read TGCGCCAGCAGTCAGGGGGAGAAAAGCGAGCAGTACTTC.

This clone has a handful of counts. The chain has TRBV2 and TRBJ2-3; 10 nucleotides line up with TRBD2. Unmatched junction bases numbered 2, after V lost 6 bases and J lost 2 bases. In germline, CDR1 is SNHLY, CDR2 FYNNEI. The CDR3 extends over 14 amino acids. CDR3 residues: CASRLAGHTDTQYF. CDR3 coding DNA: TGTGCCAGCAGACTAGCGGGGCACACAGATACGCAGTATTTT.

The CDR3 nucleotides are TGTGCCAGCAGCTTAAGGACTAGACTAGAGACCCAGTACTTC. This translates into CASSLRTRLETQYF. The J gene is TRBJ2-5, the V gene TRBV13; TRBD2 agrees at 7 bases. Per germline, CDR1 PRHDT and CDR2 FYEKMQ (reference sequence). This CDR3 has 14 amino acids. The trim removed 2 bases at V and 4 bases at J, leaving 4 bases unmatched.

This clone occurred once. CDR3 nucleotide sequence: TGCAGTGCCCAGGGGAACACTGAAGCTTTCTTT. Its translation is CSAQGNTEAFF. The chain is built from TRBV20-1 and TRBJ1-1, with D possibly matching TRBD1 (5 bases). The germline gives CDR1 DFQATT, CDR2 SNEGSKA (reference sequence). With 6 bases removed from V and 1 base from J, the gap between germline ends came to 6 bases. CDR3 length: 11 residues.

The chain joins TRBV5-1 to TRBJ2-1, with D possibly being TRBD2 (6 bases). The CDR3 covers 15 residues. V lost 4 bases, J lost 2 bases, and 13 bases lay in between. CDR1 and CDR2 from the germline V gene are SGHRS and YFSETQ. In nucleotides, the CDR3 is TGCGCCAGCAGCCAGAGCGGGCTGACCTACAATGAGCAGTTCTTC. This translates into CASSQSGLTYNEQFF.